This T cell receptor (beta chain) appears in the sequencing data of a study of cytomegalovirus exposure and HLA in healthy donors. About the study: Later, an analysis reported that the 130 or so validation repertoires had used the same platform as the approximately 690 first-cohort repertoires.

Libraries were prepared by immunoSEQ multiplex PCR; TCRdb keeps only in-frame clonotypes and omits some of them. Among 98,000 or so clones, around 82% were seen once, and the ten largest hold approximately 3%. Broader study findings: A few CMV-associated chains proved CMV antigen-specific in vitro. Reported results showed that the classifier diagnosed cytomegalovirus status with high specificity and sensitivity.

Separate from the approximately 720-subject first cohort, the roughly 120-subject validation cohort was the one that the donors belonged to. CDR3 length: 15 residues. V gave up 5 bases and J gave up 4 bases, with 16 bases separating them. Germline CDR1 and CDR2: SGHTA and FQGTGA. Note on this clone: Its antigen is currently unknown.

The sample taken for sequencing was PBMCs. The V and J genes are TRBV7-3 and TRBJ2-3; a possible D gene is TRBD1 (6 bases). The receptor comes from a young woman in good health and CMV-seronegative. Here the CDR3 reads CASSHTGGRADTQYF. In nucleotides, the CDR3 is TGTGCCAGCAGCCACACTGGGGGCCGCGCAGATACGCAGTATTTT.